This T cell receptor beta chain was profiled in a study of T cells in Graves' hyperthyroidism and ophthalmopathy. Germline-derived CDR1 and CDR2 are SGHTA and FQGNSA. V shed 1 base and J shed 9 bases, with 10 bases lying between them. This CDR3 is built from 13 residues. Overall study findings and caveats: From stable hyperthyroidism, ophthalmopathy was separated by a 13 V-J model.

Amplification targeted TCR beta CDR3 regions from RNA transcripts. The HTBI primer set drove a first-round RT-PCR of the TCR CDR3. TCRdb independently ran MiXCR on the multiplex PCR reads; one entry per CDR3 protein. Seen here are a few hundred thousand distinct CDR3 sequences, around 16% observed once, and the top ten hold just under 45%. At least ten counts were recorded for this clonotype. Its target is not known. Sequencing used blood. This sequence was found in a man aged 35-49 years with Graves' hyperthyroidism. The chain combines TRBV7-2 with TRBJ2-1; D is unresolved. The CDR3 DNA follows: TGTGCCAGCAGCTTAGAAGAGGTGACTGAGCAGTTCTTC. This translates into CASSLEEVTEQFF. The entire variable domain, with the rest obtained from reference TRBV7-2 and TRBJ2-1, is as follows: GAGVSQSPSNKVTEKGKDVELRCDPISGHTALYWYRQSLGQGLEFLIYFQGNSAPDKSGLPSDRFSAERTGGSVSTLTIQRTQQEDSAVYLCASSLEEVTEQFFGPGTRLTVL.